This T cell receptor beta chain was sequenced during a study of human T cells and chemical hapten exposure. Study-wide findings and caveats: TCRs at high frequency, those above 1 in 1000, did not change with DPC sensitization. Positively correlated with patch test score were the counts of PT1 expanded TCRs. Healthy individuals' immune responses may differ from those of donors, who had alopecia.

The table lists this clonotype with a few counts. Its target is unknown. The time point was: patch test 3, about 24 weeks after DPC sensitization. Treatment meaning: therapeutic diphenylcyclopropenone sensitization with weekly scalp DPC. Total RNA extraction was carried out from unfractionated whole blood. Unique molecular identifiers were affixed to discrete cDNA molecules within the library. TCRdb analysed the RACE reads with MiXCR anew, one entry per CDR3 protein. Here the sample spans about 39,000 distinct CDR3 sequences, roughly 13% being singletons. This CDR3 region has 15 residues. Trimming took 4 bases from V and 4 from J, leaving 17 bases between them. Germline V CDR1 and CDR2: SQVTM, ANQGSEA.

The sequencing used whole blood, collected in connection with sensitization to the hapten diphenylcyclopropenone (DPC). The chain links TRBV29-1 to TRBJ1-5, with D possibly being TRBD1 (6 bases). This clonotype originated in a woman in her thirties or forties with alopecia areata. Some clones in this sample may be carry-over from other donors' samples. The CDR3 is CSVGGGEVGNQPQHF. Written as DNA, the CDR3 is TGCAGCGTTGGAGGGGGGGAGGTAGGAAATCAGCCCCAGCATTTT.